This T cell receptor beta chain was recorded in a study of T cell responses to AZD1222 COVID-19 vaccine (dated by TCRdb to the early 2020s). Regarding the research as a whole: Because spike-specific TCR depth and breadth did not differ between the two schedules, AZD1222 recipients who got a second dose at roughly 4 weeks were pooled with those who got a second dose at roughly 12 weeks. A total of about 230 trial participants underwent TCR sequencing, of whom about 200 received two doses of AZD1222 and approximately 25 received two doses of the MenACWY control vaccine. Trial participants were enrolled by age into 18-55, 56-69 and 70-plus year subgroups, with approximately 150, 30 and 60 TCR-sequenced participants respectively. The full study reports these points: Conclusions about previously exposed vaccinees are limited because only six or seven AZD1222 recipients were SARS-CoV-2 seropositive at baseline. Reportedly, almost half of the unique spike-specific TCRs recognized epitopes lying outside the regions that are mutated in the B.1.351 and B.1.1.7 variants. In the small 56-69-year group, the increase in depth fell short of significance, most likely because of low power. CD4 TCRs associated with the vaccine covered the entire spike protein, and the dominant responses were in regions 160-218 and 743-854. Because no day 14 peak-response samples were available, repertoires were characterized only after the peak T cell response. Most participants were white British and females outnumbered males, and the authors suggested that clonal diversity may have been underestimated. Spike-specific TCR breadth and depth rose significantly after two AZD1222 doses compared with day 0 and with MenACWY recipients.

The CDR3 regions of human TCRbeta chains were analyzed by immunosequencing. Per the authors' processing: TCRs in the repertoires were compared against a reference library of SARS-CoV-2-specific TCRs that had been generated with the MIRA antigen-specificity platform. Breadth was defined as the fraction of unique TCRs that were SARS-CoV-2-associated. Depth was defined as the fraction of total T cells that were SARS-CoV-2-associated. Each spike-specific TCR was assigned to its reactive spike region and to a CD4 or CD8 class using the MIRA data. Log10-transformed breadth and depth values were compared by one-way ANOVA with Sidak's multiple comparisons tests. TCRdb re-hosts the immuneACCESS table, in-frame sequences only. Its copies lack some clones; in the studies checked, an unresolved V gene accounts for under half of them, and the cause for the rest is not known. V and J calls and clone size are given by that table; D and trimming were obtained from the DNA. For this sample the table gives about 120,000 clones, of which 70% to 90% were detected only once. The top ten constitute 3% to 4% of the sample.

The time point tag for this specimen amounts to: baseline before first vaccination. Samples from vaccinated people were obtained from the UK trials COV001 and COV002, which included a single-blind randomized controlled phase 2/3 trial of AZD1222 (ChAdOx1 nCoV-19) in healthy adults. For TCRbeta chain sequencing, PBMC samples were collected from trial participants at day 0 and at day 28 after the second dose. In the case of this clone: The specificity of this receptor is unknown. No much larger clone exists at a distance of one base, and base qualities are not known.

V loses 0 bases at its end and J loses 1 base; junction bases beyond the gene matches: 1. Based on the germline V gene, the CDR1 and CDR2 sequences are LGHNA and YSLEER. From its cysteine to its phenylalanine, the CDR3 spans 15 amino acids. The DNA shown is the 45-base CDR3, in frame from base 1. The V gene is TRBV4-3 and the J gene is TRBJ1-1, with 8 central nucleotides matching TRBD1. The sample here was peripheral blood, taken on day 0 of AZD1222 vaccination. The clonotype originates from an adult in good health. This receptor carries the CDR3 CASSQDQGANTEAFF. The DNA is as follows: TGCGCCAGCAGCCAAGACCAGGGGGCGAACACTGAAGCTTTCTTT.